This TCR beta chain was sequenced in a study of cytotoxic CD8 clonotypes in ibrutinib-treated CLL. The wider study: When averaged across all of the samples, the counts came to a few hundred thousand productive templates and about 100,000 productive rearrangements. Findings of the study overall: An increase in clonality occurred at ibrutinib response, followed by a return toward baseline at progression.

With sequencing, the targeted depth ranged from 1 in 200,000 to 1 in 1 million T cells. Data came from immunoSEQ multiplex PCR; TCRdb stores just in-frame clones and leaves some out. The table lists some 92,000 clones, approximately 80% of them singletons. For this clone: What it recognizes is unknown.

Trimming took 5 bases from V and 6 from J, leaving 13 bases between them. The germline V gene has CDR1 SGHNT and CDR2 YENEEA. The length of the CDR3 is 13 residues. This TCR was recovered from a human donor with chronic lymphocytic leukemia. Here the sequenced sample was PBMCs, taken after 24 months of ibrutinib treatment. The chain links TRBV11-3 to TRBJ1-1; TRBD1 is a possible D gene (5 bases). CDR3 nucleotide sequence: TGTGCCAGCAGCCTTTCCAGGGAAGCTGAAGCTTTCTTT. This codes for CASSLSREAEAFF. Looking up the rest from reference TRBV11-3 and TRBJ1-1 gives the full variable domain: EAGVVQSPRYKIIEKKQPVAFWCNPISGHNTLYWYLQNLGQGPELLIRYENEEAVDDSQLPKDRFSAERLKGVDSTLKIQPAELGDSAVYLCASSLSREAEAFFGQGTRLTVV.